This T cell receptor (beta chain) was observed in a study of shared clonotypes between healthy human individuals. Findings of the study overall: Although depth was large, rarefaction showed that sequencing of the sorted subsets was incomplete. Relative to their counterparts shared across all four donors, non-shared clonotypes exhibited diminished generation probabilities.

CD4+ cell separation produced CD45RA+ naive and CD45RA-negative memory subsets. Using around 180 ng DNA, 25,000 to 35,000 T cell genomes, the sorted-subset replicate PCRs were run. TCRdb keeps only in-frame clones here, not all; method: immunoSEQ multiplex PCR. The sample has millions of clones, more than 80% seen once. As regards this clone: What it recognizes is unknown.

The CDR3 loop spans 14 amino acids. V lost 6 bases and J 6 bases, leaving 15 bases between the germline ends. The V gene's germline CDR1 is KGHSH and CDR2 LQKENI. V and J are TRBV18 and TRBJ2-1; no clear D gene. Sample: naive CD4+ T cells from PBMCs. The subset here: CD45RA+ positively selected. This clonotype originated in a man aged 18 to 35 in good health. Some clones in this sample may be carry-over from other donors' samples. The CDR3 DNA reads as TGTGCCAGCTCCCCGCCCGTCGTCCGCAATGAGCAGTTCTTC. It yields the protein CASSPPVVRNEQFF. Using reference TRBV18 and TRBJ2-1 for the parts outside the CDR3, the full variable domain is NAGVMQNPRHLVRRRGQEARLRCSPMKGHSHVYWYRQLPEEGLKFMVYLQKENIIDESGMPKERFSAEFPKEGPSILRIQQVVRGDSAAYFCASSPPVVRNEQFFGPGTRLTVL.